A selection of T cell receptor beta chains follows, all from one sample in a study of CD8 T cells in Susac syndrome. TCRdb reprocessed the immunoSEQ multiplex PCR reads with MiXCR, giving one entry per CDR3 protein. The sample lists more than 70,000 distinct CDR3 sequences, 75% to 95% occurring once. The sample was CD8+ T cells from PBMCs. These receptors were collected from a human donor with multiple sclerosis. Each CDR3 is given with its conserved first and last residue. The D gene is left open where the match is weak. A row's size may be missing; if present it is once, few, many or a size class.

j_call	v_call	d_call	clone_size	cdr3_aa	cdr3_nt
TRBJ2-7	TRBV20-1	TRBD1	-	CSANPGQGFEEQYF	TGCAGTGCTAACCCGGGACAGGGGTTCGAAGAGCAGTACTTC
TRBJ2-5	TRBV20-1	-	-	CSAGGRDFGVGTQYF	TGCAGTGCTGGAGGCCGGGACTTCGGGGTGGGGACCCAGTACTTC
TRBJ2-1	TRBV24-1	-	-	CATSATVEEQFF	TGTGCCACCAGTGCCACGGTTGAAGAGCAGTTCTTC
TRBJ2-5	TRBV28	TRBD1	-	CASTRLIQGRETQYF	TGTGCCAGCACCCGACTTATACAGGGGCGGGAGACCCAGTACTTC
TRBJ2-2	TRBV30	TRBD2	-	CAWSGIAGAGELFF	TGTGCCTGGAGTGGGATAGCGGGGGCCGGGGAGCTGTTTTTT
TRBJ1-6	TRBV27	-	-	CASNEVGSYNSPLHF	TGTGCCAGCAACGAAGTGGGCTCCTATAATTCACCCCTCCACTTT
TRBJ2-7	TRBV28	-	-	CASRSKTGSYEQYF	TGTGCCAGCAGGTCGAAGACAGGTTCCTACGAGCAGTACTTC
TRBJ1-1	TRBV4-1	-	-	CASRSLGSTEAFF	TGCGCCAGCAGATCTTTGGGAAGCACTGAAGCTTTCTTT
TRBJ2-7	TRBV4-3	-	-	CASSQDEGRGEQYF	TGCGCCAGCAGCCAAGATGAGGGACGAGGAGAGCAGTACTTC
TRBJ2-1	TRBV27	-	-	CASSASRSGSTGNEQFF	TGTGCCAGCAGCGCATCCAGATCTGGGTCGACAGGAAATGAGCAGTTCTTC
TRBJ2-2	TRBV20-1	-	-	CSGFKDTGELFF	TGCAGTGGATTTAAGGACACCGGGGAGCTGTTTTTT
TRBJ1-1	TRBV28	TRBD1	-	CASRPGTGSVEAFF	TGTGCCAGCAGACCAGGGACAGGGAGCGTTGAAGCTTTCTTT
TRBJ1-4	TRBV6-1	-	-	CASGPGGVEKLFF	TGTGCCAGCGGCCCTGGTGGGGTTGAAAAACTGTTTTTT
TRBJ1-1	TRBV13	-	-	CASSLYSAKVANTEAFF	TGTGCCAGCAGCTTATATTCGGCCAAGGTGGCCAACACTGAAGCTTTCTTT
TRBJ2-7	TRBV7-6	-	-	CASSPEADSYEQYF	TGTGCCAGCAGCCCAGAGGCGGACTCCTACGAGCAGTACTTC
TRBJ2-3	TRBV6-5	-	-	CASSYSNVRRGADTQYF	TGTGCCAGCAGTTACTCAAACGTGAGGCGGGGCGCAGATACGCAGTATTTT
TRBJ2-5	TRBV6-5	TRBD1	-	CASSYSGQQETQYF	TGTGCCAGCAGTTACTCGGGACAGCAAGAGACCCAGTACTTC
TRBJ2-3	TRBV11-2	TRBD2	-	CASSPGLADSDTQYF	TGTGCCAGCAGCCCTGGACTAGCCGATTCAGATACGCAGTATTTT
TRBJ1-1	TRBV6-6	-	-	CASRGGEAFF	TGTGCCAGCAGGGGGGGTGAAGCTTTCTTT
TRBJ2-7	TRBV11-2	-	-	CASSLFQTGEDSYEQYF	TGTGCCAGCAGCCTATTCCAAACAGGGGAGGACTCCTACGAGCAGTACTTC
TRBJ2-7	TRBV28	TRBD1	once	CASNIRPGQGASFGYEQYF	TGTGCCAGCAACATCCGCCCGGGACAGGGGGCGAGTTTTGGCTACGAGCAGTACTTC
TRBJ2-2	TRBV28	-	once	CASSLGQRVTGELFF	TGTGCCAGCAGTTTAGGACAGAGGGTCACCGGGGAGCTGTTTTTT
TRBJ2-2	TRBV6-5	-	-	CASSYVVPGYTGELFF	TGTGCCAGCAGTTACGTGGTCCCCGGGTACACCGGGGAGCTGTTTTTT
TRBJ2-1	TRBV2	TRBD2	-	CASILAGYNEQFF	TGTGCCAGCATATTAGCGGGGTACAATGAGCAGTTCTTC
TRBJ2-4	TRBV6-1	-	-	CASSPTRGRGIIAKNIQYF	TGTGCCAGCAGTCCTACGAGAGGACGCGGGATAATAGCCAAAAACATTCAGTACTTC
TRBJ2-7	TRBV15	-	once	CATSKAGGSYEQYF	TGTGCCACCAGCAAGGCAGGGGGGTCCTACGAGCAGTACTTC
TRBJ1-1	TRBV5-1	TRBD1	-	CASSPRGENTEAFF	TGCGCCAGCAGCCCCAGGGGGGAGAACACTGAAGCTTTCTTT
TRBJ1-5	TRBV2	-	-	CASRNGLGPQHF	TGTGCCAGCAGAAATGGGTTGGGGCCCCAGCATTTT
TRBJ1-2	TRBV27	-	-	CASSLGRGHGYTF	TGTGCCAGCAGTCTGGGCAGGGGTCATGGCTACACCTTC
TRBJ1-2	TRBV2	TRBD1	once	CASTPGTGFYGYTF	TGTGCCAGCACCCCCGGGACAGGGTTCTATGGCTACACCTTC
TRBJ2-1	TRBV19	TRBD2	-	CASRPGRLAYNEQFF	TGTGCCAGTAGGCCCGGAAGACTAGCATACAATGAGCAGTTCTTC
TRBJ1-2	TRBV12-3/TRBV12-4	-	-	CASSLAQGYGYTF	TGTGCCAGCAGTTTAGCCCAAGGCTATGGCTACACCTTC
TRBJ2-1	TRBV7-2	-	-	CASGRGSSSYNEQFF	TGTGCCAGCGGGCGCGGGTCGAGCTCCTACAATGAGCAGTTCTTC
TRBJ1-6	TRBV20-1	-	-	CSARRRIHESYNSPLHF	TGCAGTGCTAGGCGACGGATCCATGAGTCCTATAATTCACCCCTCCACTTT
TRBJ1-2	TRBV10-2	TRBD1	-	CASGQGTLYGYTF	TGCGCCAGTGGACAGGGGACTCTCTATGGCTACACCTTC
TRBJ1-1	TRBV7-3	-	-	CASSLYGGTEAFF	TGTGCCAGCAGCTTATATGGGGGCACTGAAGCTTTCTTT
TRBJ2-2	TRBV6-2/TRBV6-3	-	-	CASRPGPGELFF	TGTGCCAGCAGACCTGGACCCGGGGAGCTGTTTTTT
TRBJ2-7	TRBV4-3	-	-	CASSQDVGSSYEQYF	TGCGCCAGCAGCCAAGATGTAGGCTCGAGTTACGAGCAGTACTTC
TRBJ2-1	TRBV4-3	TRBD2	-	CASSQASTSGYNEQFF	TGCGCCAGCAGCCAAGCCTCAACTAGCGGTTACAATGAGCAGTTCTTC
TRBJ2-5	TRBV5-4	TRBD1	-	CASSNLGTGEETQYF	TGTGCCAGCTCGAACCTGGGGACAGGGGAGGAGACCCAGTACTTC
TRBJ2-1	TRBV10-3	-	-	CAISGALTEANEQFF	TGTGCCATCAGTGGGGCGTTAACTGAGGCCAATGAGCAGTTCTTC
TRBJ1-2	TRBV19	TRBD1	-	CASRRQGANYGYTF	TGTGCCAGTAGGAGACAGGGCGCTAACTATGGCTACACCTTC
TRBJ1-2	TRBV12-3/TRBV12-4	-	-	CASSPYPGDGGYTF	TGTGCCAGCAGCCCCTACCCCGGGGACGGTGGCTACACCTTC
TRBJ2-7	TRBV5-1	TRBD2	-	CASSPGLAGWGSYEQYF	TGCGCCAGCAGTCCGGGACTAGCGGGATGGGGTTCCTACGAGCAGTACTTC
TRBJ2-1	TRBV19	-	-	CASSSGTQTVNEQFF	TGTGCCAGTAGTAGCGGAACCCAAACCGTTAATGAGCAGTTCTTC
TRBJ2-7	TRBV20-1	-	-	CSARLEGDEQYF	TGCAGTGCTAGGCTTGAGGGCGATGAGCAGTACTTC
TRBJ2-2	TRBV7-8	TRBD1	few	CASSPLTGTPGELFF	TGTGCCAGCAGCCCGCTGACAGGGACCCCCGGGGAGCTGTTTTTT
TRBJ2-7	TRBV19	TRBD2	-	CASSIGAGVSGEQYF	TGTGCCAGTAGTATAGGAGCGGGAGTTTCGGGGGAGCAGTACTTC
TRBJ2-7	TRBV5-4	-	few	CASSLEGWTEPYEQYF	TGTGCCAGCAGCTTGGAAGGTTGGACTGAACCCTACGAGCAGTACTTC
TRBJ2-5	TRBV7-9	TRBD1	-	CASSFRRTGHETQYF	TGTGCCAGCAGCTTCCGACGGACAGGACATGAGACCCAGTACTTC
TRBJ1-5	TRBV24-1	-	-	CATSDSGRHPSDQPQHF	TGTGCCACCAGTGATTCTGGCCGACACCCTAGCGATCAGCCCCAGCATTTT
TRBJ2-3	TRBV5-4	-	-	CASSFTTRDTDTQYF	TGTGCCAGCAGCTTTACCACTAGGGACACGGATACGCAGTATTTT
TRBJ2-6	TRBV6-1	TRBD1	-	CAILTGAGANVLTF	TGTGCCATCTTAACAGGGGCCGGGGCCAACGTCCTGACTTTC
TRBJ1-5	TRBV7-2	-	once	CASSLGLPPNPQHF	TGTGCCAGCAGCTTAGGGTTACCGCCAAATCCCCAGCATTTT
TRBJ1-2	TRBV29-1	TRBD1	-	CSVDDPEQGADGYTF	TGCAGCGTTGACGATCCGGAACAGGGGGCGGATGGCTACACCTTC